Sequencing of this T cell receptor (beta chain) was carried out in a study of regulatory T cells in long-lasting Graves disease. Arm-PCR of CDR3 regions and iRepertoire HTBI primers were the basis on which TCR beta libraries were built. TCRdb fed the multiplex PCR reads into MiXCR, producing one record per CDR3 protein. There are some 320,000 distinct CDR3 sequences in the sample; about 18% occur only once, and less than 40% lies in the top ten. This CDR3 has 14 residues. The germline V gene has CDR1 GTSNPN and CDR2 SVGIG (reference sequence). Trimming took off 1 base at V and 7 bases at J, with 11 bases between the two ends. The sample holds many counts of this clonotype. Time point described: newly diagnosed GD, antithyroid drugs for less than 3 months. Isolated PBMC RNA provided the starting material for the TCR library.

The input for sequencing was peripheral blood mononuclear cells (PBMCs), taken at new diagnosis, from a patient treated with antithyroid drugs. This TCR was recovered from a female donor with Graves disease. V usage is TRBV30 and J usage is TRBJ1-6, with D unclear. The CDR3 sequence: CAWSGVQMNSPLHF. In DNA form, the CDR3 reads TGTGCCTGGAGTGGAGTTCAAATGAATTCACCCCTCCACTTT.